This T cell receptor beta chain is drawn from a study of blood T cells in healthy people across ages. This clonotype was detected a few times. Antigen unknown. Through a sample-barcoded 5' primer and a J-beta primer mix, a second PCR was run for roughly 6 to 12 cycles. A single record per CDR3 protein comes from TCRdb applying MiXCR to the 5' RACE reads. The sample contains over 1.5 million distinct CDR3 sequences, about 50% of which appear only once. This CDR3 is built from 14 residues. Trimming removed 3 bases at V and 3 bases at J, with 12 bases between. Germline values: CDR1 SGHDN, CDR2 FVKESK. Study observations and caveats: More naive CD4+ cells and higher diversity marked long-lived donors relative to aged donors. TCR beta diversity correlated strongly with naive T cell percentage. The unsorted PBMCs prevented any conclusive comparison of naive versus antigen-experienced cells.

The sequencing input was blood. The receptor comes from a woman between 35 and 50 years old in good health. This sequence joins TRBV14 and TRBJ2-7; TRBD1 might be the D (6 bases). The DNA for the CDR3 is TGTGCCAGCAGCCACCGAGGGGGTTACTACGAGCAGTACTTC. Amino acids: CASSHRGGYYEQYF.